Below, one T cell receptor (beta chain) is given with its context. This specimen comes from a study of blood T cell repertoires in COVID-19. Trimming removed 5 bases at V and 6 bases at J, with 14 bases between. CDR3 length: 13 residues. Germline V gene lookup returns CDR1 LGHNT and CDR2 FRNRAP. TCRdb keeps only in-frame clones here, not all; method: immunoSEQ multiplex PCR. Seen here are 260,000 or so clones, about 83% observed once, and the top ten hold 3% to 4.5%. This clonotype originated in a woman aged 40 to 50 who had been exposed to COVID-19. This sequence joins TRBV12-5 and TRBJ2-7; possibly TRBD1 for D (6 bases). Sequenced: PBMCs or T cells enriched from blood (not recorded which). CDR3 in amino acids: CASGVTGRAEQYF. CDR3 bases: TGTGCTAGTGGTGTCACAGGGCGGGCCGAGCAGTACTTC.